This TCR beta chain derives from a study of T cells in localized non-small cell lung cancer. Here immunoSEQ multiplex PCR was the method, and the copy in TCRdb shows in-frame clones only, minus some. The sample shows about 21,000 clones, roughly 90% of them seen only once. The CDR3 extends over 15 amino acids. J lost 1 base, V lost 3 bases, and 4 bases had no gene match. Germline CDR1 is LNHDA and CDR2 is SQIVND (reference sequence). Sequencing used peripheral blood, obtained before any cancer treatment. The sequence came from a male donor aged 60 or over with stage I squamous cell lung carcinoma. J is TRBJ2-3 and V is TRBV19; 7 bases map to TRBD1. DNA for the CDR3: TGTGCCAGTAGTATGAGGACAGGTGGCACAGATACGCAGTATTTT. Protein: CASSMRTGGTDTQYF.